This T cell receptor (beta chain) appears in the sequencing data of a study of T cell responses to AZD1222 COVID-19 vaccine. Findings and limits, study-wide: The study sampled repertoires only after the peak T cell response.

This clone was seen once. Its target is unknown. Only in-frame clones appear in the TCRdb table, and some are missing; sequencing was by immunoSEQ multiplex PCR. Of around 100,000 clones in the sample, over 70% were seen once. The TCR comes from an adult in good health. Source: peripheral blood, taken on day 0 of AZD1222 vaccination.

CDR3 residues: CASRATGEGSPLHF. DNA of the CDR3: TGTGCCAGCAGAGCTACAGGGGAAGGTTCACCCCTCCACTTT. V and J are TRBV6-5 and TRBJ1-6; TRBD1 aligns across 7 bases. V lost 6 bases, J lost 9 bases, and 8 bases stayed unmatched. The CDR3 covers 14 residues. Germline V lookup: CDR1 MNHEY, CDR2 SVGAGI.